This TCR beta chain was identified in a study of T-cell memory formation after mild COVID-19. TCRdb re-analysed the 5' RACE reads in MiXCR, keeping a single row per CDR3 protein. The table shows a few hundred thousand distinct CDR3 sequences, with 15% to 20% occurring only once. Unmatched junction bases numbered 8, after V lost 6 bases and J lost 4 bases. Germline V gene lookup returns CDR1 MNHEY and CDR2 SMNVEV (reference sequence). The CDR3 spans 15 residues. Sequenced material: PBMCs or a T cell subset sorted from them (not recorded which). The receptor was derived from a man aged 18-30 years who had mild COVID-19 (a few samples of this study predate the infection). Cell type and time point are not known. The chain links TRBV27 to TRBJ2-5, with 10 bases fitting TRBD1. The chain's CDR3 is CASRAGTGVRETQYF. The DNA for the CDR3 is TGTGCCAGCAGAGCGGGGACAGGGGTACGAGAGACCCAGTACTTC.